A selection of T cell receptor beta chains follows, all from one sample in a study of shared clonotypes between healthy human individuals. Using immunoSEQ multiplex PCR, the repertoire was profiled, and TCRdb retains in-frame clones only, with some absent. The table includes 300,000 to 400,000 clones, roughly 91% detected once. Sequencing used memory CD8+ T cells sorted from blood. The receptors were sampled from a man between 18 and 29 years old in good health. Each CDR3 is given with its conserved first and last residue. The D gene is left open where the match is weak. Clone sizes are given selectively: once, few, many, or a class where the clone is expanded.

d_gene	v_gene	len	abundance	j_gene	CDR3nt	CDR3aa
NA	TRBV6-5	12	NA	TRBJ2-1	TGTGCCAGCCCGACCCCGGGTAATGAGCAGTTCTTC	CASPTPGNEQFF
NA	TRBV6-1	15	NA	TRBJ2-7	TGTGCCAGCAGTGAACTTTCCGGACAGCCCTACGAGCAGTACTTC	CASSELSGQPYEQYF
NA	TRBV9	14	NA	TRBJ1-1	TGTGCCAGCAGCGTAGAACCAACGAACACTGAAGCTTTCTTT	CASSVEPTNTEAFF
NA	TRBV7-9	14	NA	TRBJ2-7	TGTGCCAGCAGCTTAGCGAGTGTTCCCTACGAGCAGTACTTC	CASSLASVPYEQYF
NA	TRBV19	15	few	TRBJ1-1	TGTGCCAGTAGTATAGATAAGCCGGGGCCCACTGAAGCTTTCTTT	CASSIDKPGPTEAFF
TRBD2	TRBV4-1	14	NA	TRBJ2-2	TGCGCCAGCAGCCCGGGAGGGGGGACCGGGGAGCTGTTTTTT	CASSPGGGTGELFF
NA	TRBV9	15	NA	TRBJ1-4	TGTGCCAGCAGCGTAGGGGTACAGGGAGAAGAAAAACTGTTTTTT	CASSVGVQGEEKLFF
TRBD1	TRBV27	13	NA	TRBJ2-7	TGTGCCAGCAAACGGGACAGGGAATACGAGCAGTACTTC	CASKRDREYEQYF
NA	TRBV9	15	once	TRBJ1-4	TGTGCCAGCAGCGCGGGGGGAGCGTTAAATGAAAAACTGTTTTTT	CASSAGGALNEKLFF
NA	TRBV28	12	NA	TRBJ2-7	TGTGCGACAAAGGGGAGCTCCTACGAGCAGTACTTC	CATKGSSYEQYF
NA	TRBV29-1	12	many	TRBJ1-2	TGCAGCGTTGAGGGGGGTGGGTATGGCTACACCTTC	CSVEGGGYGYTF
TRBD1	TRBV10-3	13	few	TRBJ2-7	TGTGCCATCAGACGGGACAGTCCCTACGAGCAGTACTTC	CAIRRDSPYEQYF
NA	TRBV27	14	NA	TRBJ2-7	TGTGCCAGCAGCCCCACGGTCCTGGGGAACGAGCAGTACTTC	CASSPTVLGNEQYF
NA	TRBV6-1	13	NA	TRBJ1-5	TGTGTGTCGGGGCCGGTTAGCAATCAGCCCCAGCATTTT	CVSGPVSNQPQHF
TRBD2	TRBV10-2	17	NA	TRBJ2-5	TGCGCCAGCAGTGATGACCTAGCGGGGGGCCCCCGGAAGACCCAGTACTTC	CASSDDLAGGPRKTQYF
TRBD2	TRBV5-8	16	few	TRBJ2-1	TGTGCCAGCAGCTTGGAACGGGAGGGCCTGGGGAATGAGCAGTTCTTC	CASSLEREGLGNEQFF
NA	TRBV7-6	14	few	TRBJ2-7	TGTGCCAGCAGCTTAATCGTGTCCGCGGGAGAGCAGTACTTC	CASSLIVSAGEQYF
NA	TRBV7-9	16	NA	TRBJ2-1	TGTGCCAGCAGCCCCCGATTATTACGGGCATACAATGAGCAGTTCTTC	CASSPRLLRAYNEQFF
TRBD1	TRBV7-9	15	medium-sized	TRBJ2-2	TGTGCCAGCAGCCGGGACAGGGAGAACACCGGGGAGCTGTTTTTT	CASSRDRENTGELFF
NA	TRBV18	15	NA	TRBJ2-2	TGTGCCAGCTCACCAGAGGATGATAGCCTCGGGGAGCTGTTTTTT	CASSPEDDSLGELFF
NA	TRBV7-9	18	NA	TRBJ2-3	TGTGCCAGCAGCTTAGATGAGGAGGGCCGCACTAGCACAGATACGCAGTATTTT	CASSLDEEGRTSTDTQYF
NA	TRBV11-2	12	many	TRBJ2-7	TGTGCCAGCAGCTCCGGAAAGTTCGAGCAGTACTTC	CASSSGKFEQYF
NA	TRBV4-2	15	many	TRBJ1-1	TGTGCCAGCAGCCTTTATGGGGAAAGGGAACACGGAGCTTTCTTT	CASSLYGEREHGAFF
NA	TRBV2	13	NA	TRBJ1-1	TGTGCCACTGCCGGGCAGGTCCCCACTGAAGCTTTCTTT	CATAGQVPTEAFF
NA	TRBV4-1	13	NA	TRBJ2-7	TGCGCCAGCAGCCAAGATGCGGGGCACGAGCAGTACTTC	CASSQDAGHEQYF
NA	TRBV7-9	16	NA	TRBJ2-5	TGTGCCAGCAGCCCCCCTGGAGTGGGGTTCGACGAGACCCAGTACTTC	CASSPPGVGFDETQYF
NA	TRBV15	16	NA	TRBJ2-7	TGTGCCACCAGCAGAGGAGGAGGGCTGGAAGCCTACGAGCAGTACTTC	CATSRGGGLEAYEQYF
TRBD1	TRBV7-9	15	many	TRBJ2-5	TGTGCCAGCAGCCCGTTCGACAGGGCCCAAGAGACCCAGTACTTC	CASSPFDRAQETQYF
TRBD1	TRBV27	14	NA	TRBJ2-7	TGTGCCAGCAGTCACAGGGGAAACTCCTACGAGCAGTACTTC	CASSHRGNSYEQYF
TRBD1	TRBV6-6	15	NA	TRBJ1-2	TGTGCCAGCAGTTTCCTCAGGGGGCCGAACTATGGCTACACCTTC	CASSFLRGPNYGYTF
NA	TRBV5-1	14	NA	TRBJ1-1	TGCGCCAGCAGGTCTGACAGTAAGAACACTGAAGCTTTCTTT	CASRSDSKNTEAFF
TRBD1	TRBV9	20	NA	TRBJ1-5	TGTGCCAGCAGCGTAGATACAGGGGGCGGGGCGGGATATAGCAATCAGCCCCAGCATTTT	CASSVDTGGGAGYSNQPQHF
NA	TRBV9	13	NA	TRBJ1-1	TGTGCCAGCAGCCCAAAGGACAGCACTGAAGCTTTCTTT	CASSPKDSTEAFF
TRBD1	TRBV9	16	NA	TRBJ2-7	TGTGCCAGCAGCGAGGGACAGGGTAAGGGTCTGTACGAGCAGTACTTC	CASSEGQGKGLYEQYF
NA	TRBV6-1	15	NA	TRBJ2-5	TGTGCCAGCAGTGAAAGTAAGAGAGGGCAAGAGACCCAGTACTTC	CASSESKRGQETQYF
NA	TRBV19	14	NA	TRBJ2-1	TGTGCCAGTAGTATATTCGGAGGGTACAATGAGCAGTTCTTC	CASSIFGGYNEQFF
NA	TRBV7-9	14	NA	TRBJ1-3	TGTGCCAGCAGCCCCCCGCAGACTGGAAACACCATATATTTT	CASSPPQTGNTIYF
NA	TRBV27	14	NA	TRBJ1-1	TGTGCCAGCAGGCCGCTAAAAAGTAACACTGAAGCTTTCTTT	CASRPLKSNTEAFF
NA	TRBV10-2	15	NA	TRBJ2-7	TGCGCCAGCAGTGGGACCCGGGACCGTTCCTACGAGCAGTACTTC	CASSGTRDRSYEQYF
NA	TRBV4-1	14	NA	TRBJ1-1	TGCGCCAGCAGCCAAGCCTTTGAAGTGGCTGAAGCTTTCTTT	CASSQAFEVAEAFF
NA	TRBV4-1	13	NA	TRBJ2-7	TGCGCCAGCAGCCAACTACTAGTAGACGAGCAGTACTTC	CASSQLLVDEQYF